The 24 T cell receptor beta chains reported below all come from one sample, sequenced in a study of patients and donors after allogeneic stem cell transplantation. TCRdb independently ran MiXCR on the RT-PCR reads; one entry per CDR3 protein. The sample lists about 230,000 distinct CDR3 sequences; about 14% were seen once. Sequencing used blood, either unsorted or a sorted T cell fraction (not recorded which). The source is a human donor who was either an allogeneic HSCT recipient or a stem cell or donor lymphocyte infusion donor (not recorded which). It is not recorded whose cells these are; they may come from a transplant donor.

This clonotype has at least ten counts. This chain links TRBV5-1 with TRBJ2-2, with 8 bases lining up with TRBD2. J gave up 0 bases and V 0 bases, and 7 bases lay outside the gene matches. From germline, CDR1 is SGHRS and CDR2 YFSETQ. This CDR3 comprises 18 residues. The CDR3 here is CASSLGVGGASNTGELFF. The CDR3 DNA follows: TGCGCCAGCAGCTTGGGTGTCGGGGGGGCCTCGAACACCGGGGAGCTGTTTTTT.

J is TRBJ2-3 and V is TRBV11-2, with D perhaps TRBD1 or TRBD2 (5 bases each). The germline V gene has CDR1 SGHAT and CDR2 FQNNGV. Trimming removed 2 bases at V and 12 bases at J, with 15 bases between. The CDR3 consists of 13 residues. This CDR3 is CASSLQSGTGQYF. The CDR3 DNA reads as TGTGCCAGCAGCTTACAATCCGGGACCGGACAGTATTTT.

This clonotype appeared many times. The J gene is TRBJ1-4, the V gene TRBV7-3; D unclear. Looked up from germline, CDR1 is SGHTA and CDR2 is FQGTGA. The CDR3 consists of 13 residues. Trimming removed 3 bases from V and 7 bases from J, with 9 bases in between. As DNA, the CDR3 is TGTGCCAGCAGCTTCCGACACGGTGAAAAACTGTTTTTT. Translating gives CASSFRHGEKLFF.

This clonotype was seen a few times. The chain uses TRBV20-1 and TRBJ2-7, with D maybe TRBD2 (6 bases). Germline assignment: CDR1 DFQATT and CDR2 SNEGSKA (reference sequence). The V end lost 1 base, the J end lost 3 bases, and 10 bases lay between the germline ends. This CDR3 region has 13 residues. CDR3 sequence reads: CSARVAGFYEQYF. The CDR3 nucleotides are TGCAGTGCTAGAGTCGCGGGGTTCTACGAGCAGTACTTC.

This clonotype was seen many times. The chain is built from TRBV5-1 and TRBJ2-2, with TRBD1 as a possible D gene (6 bases). This CDR3 has 14 residues. V lost 5 bases, J lost 0 bases, and 8 bases lay in between. Germline lookup yields CDR1 SGHRS and CDR2 YFSETQ. The CDR3 DNA follows: TGCGCCAGCAGTCGGGACACGAACACCGGGGAGCTGTTTTTT. Amino acid sequence: CASSRDTNTGELFF.

This chain connects TRBV12-3 or TRBV12-4 to TRBJ1-6; D is ambiguous. CDR3 length: 13 residues. V was clipped by 4 bases and J by 3 bases, with 4 bases between them. As DNA, the CDR3 is TGTGCCAGCAGTTACAGCTATAATTCACCCCTCCACTTT. As protein: CASSYSYNSPLHF.

This clonotype was seen a few times. V is TRBV18 and J is TRBJ1-2; tentatively, D is TRBD1 (5 bases). From germline, CDR1 is KGHSH and CDR2 LQKENI. The CDR3 extends over 16 amino acids. Deletions cut 4 bases from V and 8 bases from J, with 23 bases between. CDR3 protein: CASSHRGLEGTDGYTF. As DNA, the CDR3 is TGTGCCAGCTCACACCGGGGACTAGAGGGTACTGACGGCTACACCTTC.

The rearrangement links TRBV12-3 or TRBV12-4 to TRBJ1-2, with D possibly TRBD1 on 6 matching bases. With 3 bases removed from V and 0 bases from J, the gap between germline ends came to 17 bases. The CDR3 loop spans 17 amino acids. The DNA for the CDR3 is TGTGCCAGCAGTTTCGGACAGTCTAATAGCCCTAACTATGGCTACACCTTC. It translates to CASSFGQSNSPNYGYTF.

This clonotype was observed a few times. This chain joins TRBV5-1 and TRBJ1-3; D call uncertain. Germline CDR1 reads SGHRS; CDR2 reads YFSETQ. The CDR3 sequence is 14 residues long. The ends were cut back, 2 bases at V and 0 bases at J, with 6 bases in the middle. The CDR3 reads CASSLTDSGNTIYF. The CDR3 DNA reads TGCGCCAGCAGCTTAACAGACTCTGGAAACACCATATATTTT.

This chain uses TRBV6-1 with TRBJ1-4; possibly TRBD1 for D (5 bases). Trimming left V 10 bases short and J 10 bases short, with 19 bases between. Germline values: CDR1 MNHNS, CDR2 SASEGT. This CDR3 has 13 residues. DNA for the CDR3: TGTGCCACGGTGGGGCCAGGGTACGTAAAACTGTTTTTT. As protein: CATVGPGYVKLFF.

J is TRBJ1-1 and V is TRBV12-3 or TRBV12-4; D not certain. The CDR3 length is 13 residues. V was shortened by 3 bases and J by 3 bases, with 8 bases between the two germline ends. CDR3 nucleotide sequence: TGTGCCAGCAGTTTTCGGCCTTACACTGAAGCTTTCTTT. It encodes CASSFRPYTEAFF.

This clonotype occurred a few times. The CDR3 region is CASSRDRKETQYF. In nucleotides, the CDR3 is TGTGCCAGCAGCCGGGACAGAAAAGAGACCCAGTACTTC. The chain links TRBV5-6 to TRBJ2-5, with 7 bases fitting TRBD1. The CDR3 extends over 13 amino acids. CDR1 is SGHDT and CDR2 is YYEEEE in the germline V gene. The V and J ends lost 4 bases and 3 bases, in that order; junction bases with no gene match: 3. Full variable domain (rest looked up from reference TRBV5-6 and TRBJ2-5): DAGVTQSPTHLIKTRGQQVTLRCSPKSGHDTVSWYQQALGQGPQFIFQYYEEEERQRGNFPDRFSGHQFPNYSSELNVNALLLGDSALYLCASSRDRKETQYFGPGTRLLVL.

The rearrangement links TRBV4-2 to TRBJ2-3; the match to TRBD2 covers 9 bases. The V gene's germline CDR1 is LGHNA and CDR2 YNFKEQ. This CDR3 region has 18 residues. Unmatched junction bases numbered 9, after V lost 0 bases and J lost 2 bases. CDR3 protein: CASSQDLSAGGLTDTQYF. CDR3 nucleotides: TGTGCCAGCAGCCAAGATCTTTCAGCGGGGGGACTCACAGATACGCAGTATTTT.

This clonotype was detected a few times. The V gene is TRBV12-5, the J gene TRBJ2-6, with a possible D match to TRBD2 (5 bases). The germline V and J ends were trimmed by 1 base and 0 bases, with 16 bases remaining between them. Germline CDR1 reads LGHNT; CDR2 reads FRNRAP. This CDR3 has 19 amino acids. This CDR3 is CASGLANRERLSGANVLTF. In nucleotides, the CDR3 is TGTGCTAGTGGTTTGGCGAACCGGGAAAGACTCTCTGGGGCCAACGTCCTGACTTTC.

The genes are TRBV11-3 and TRBJ2-3, with 7 bases identical to TRBD1. Germline assignment: CDR1 SGHNT and CDR2 YENEEA. The CDR3 spans 16 residues. J was trimmed by 5 bases and V by 8 bases; bases with no gene match: 16. CDR3 in DNA: TGTGCCAGCCACTCGCCACAGGCCGCAGGGGGAGATACGCAGTATTTT. Amino acids: CASHSPQAAGGDTQYF.

This clonotype has more than one count but fewer than ten. CDR3 DNA: TGTGCCAGCAGCGCTAACGCCAGGAGCTCCTACAATGAGCAGTTCTTC. This encodes CASSANARSSYNEQFF. This rearrangement joins TRBV11-2 to TRBJ2-1, with unresolved D. V shed 5 bases and J shed 0 bases, with 14 bases lying between them. Germline V CDR1 and CDR2: SGHAT, FQNNGV. CDR3 length: 16 residues. Based on the CDR3 plus reference TRBV11-2 and TRBJ2-1, the full variable domain is EAGVAQSPRYKIIEKRQSVAFWCNPISGHATLYWYQQILGQGPKLLIQFQNNGVVDDSQLPKDRFSAERLKGVDSTLKIQPAKLEDSAVYLCASSANARSSYNEQFFGPGTRLTVL.

This sequence joins TRBV5-1 and TRBJ1-2; D is perhaps TRBD1 (6 bases). The germline V gene encodes CDR1 SGHRS and CDR2 YFSETQ. The V gene lost 1 base and the J gene lost 0 bases, with 10 bases spanning the gap. The CDR3 totals 15 residues. In nucleotides, the CDR3 is TGCGCCAGCAGCTTGTCAGGGGAAGCTAACTATGGCTACACCTTC. Translation gives CASSLSGEANYGYTF.

This clonotype was recorded many times. This chain joins TRBV4-3 and TRBJ1-4; D is undetermined. The V gene lost 1 base and the J gene lost 7 bases, with 13 bases spanning the gap. Looked up from germline, CDR1 is LGHNA and CDR2 is YSLEER. CDR3 length: 15 residues. The CDR3 nucleotides are TGCGCCAGCAGCCAAGTGGGGTCCGGGAGTGAAAAACTGTTTTTT. Protein: CASSQVGSGSEKLFF.

The rearrangement joins TRBV6-1 to TRBJ2-1; 8 nucleotides match TRBD2. The CDR3 length is 15 residues. Germline CDR1 is MNHNS and CDR2 is SASEGT. V lost 2 bases to trimming and J lost 7 bases; unmatched junction nucleotides: 7. CDR3 protein: CASSETGGAFNEQFF. The CDR3 bases are TGTGCCAGCAGTGAAACGGGGGGGGCATTTAATGAGCAGTTCTTC.

This clonotype appeared a few times. Here the CDR3 reads CSVLMSGANVLTF. In DNA, the CDR3 is TGCAGCGTCCTCATGAGCGGGGCCAACGTCCTGACTTTC. This chain links TRBV29-1 with TRBJ2-6, with D unresolved. V was cut by 6 bases and J by 4 bases, with 10 bases left in between. Germline-derived CDR1 and CDR2 are SQVTM and ANQGSEA. The CDR3 totals 13 residues.

In this sample, this clonotype turned up a few times. J is TRBJ1-4 and V is TRBV6-2 or TRBV6-3; a weak D match, TRBD1 (6 bases). Trimming left V 4 bases short and J 5 bases short, with 14 bases between. Germline V gene lookup returns CDR1 MNHEY and CDR2 SVGEGT. The CDR3 is 15 amino acids. In DNA, the CDR3 is TGTGCCAGCAGTTCCATGGACAGATTCAATGAAAAACTGTTTTTT. Protein: CASSSMDRFNEKLFF.

V gene TRBV7-3 combines with J gene TRBJ2-1; D might be TRBD1 (6 bases). Germline V gene sequence: CDR1 SGHTA, CDR2 FQGTGA. Trimming removed 1 base at V and 6 bases at J, with 10 bases between. This CDR3 spans 14 amino acids. The CDR3 sequence is CASSLRVTGNEQFF. The CDR3 coding sequence is TGTGCCAGCAGCTTAAGGGTGACAGGCAATGAGCAGTTCTTC.

The J gene is TRBJ1-5, the V gene TRBV2; 9 bases align to TRBD1. The CDR3 contains 15 residues. From germline, CDR1 is SNHLY and CDR2 FYNNEI. V shed 7 bases and J 2 bases; nucleotides not matched to a gene: 6. The chain's CDR3 is CASTRTGDGNQPQHF. The CDR3 DNA reads TGTGCCAGCACCCGGACAGGGGACGGCAATCAGCCCCAGCATTTT.

The chain carries TRBV6-1 and TRBJ1-5; no reliable D call. There are 14 residues in the CDR3. Trimming removed 6 bases from V and 5 bases from J, with 14 bases in between. Germline values: CDR1 MNHNS, CDR2 SASEGT. CDR3 sequence reads: CASSNGARDQPQHF. In DNA form, the CDR3 reads TGTGCCAGCAGCAATGGCGCCCGGGATCAGCCCCAGCATTTT.